This paragraph covers one TCR beta chain sequence. The junction departs from germline at one end; a sequencing error may be responsible. TCRdb keeps only in-frame clones here, not all; method: immunoSEQ multiplex PCR. The table records just over 2,000,000 clones, just under 95% of them present only once. This entry is derived from a study of shared clonotypes between healthy human individuals. The wider study: CD4 naive and memory got three plates each, CD8 naive two, CD8 memory one.

The CDR3 extends over 13 amino acids. Germline V CDR1 and CDR2: LNHDA, SQIVND (reference sequence). The naive CD8 population came from CD45RO-negative cells selected for CCR7, without terminally differentiated effector memory CD45RA+ cells. Sequencing was carried out using naive CD8+ T cells sorted from blood. The receptor's source is a man aged 18 to 30 in good health. This chain uses TRBV19 with TRBJ2-3; 9 nucleotides align to TRBD2. CDR3 sequence: CASSGRLADTQYF. The CDR3 DNA follows: TGTGCTAGTAGCGGGAGACTTGCAGATACGCAGTATTTT.